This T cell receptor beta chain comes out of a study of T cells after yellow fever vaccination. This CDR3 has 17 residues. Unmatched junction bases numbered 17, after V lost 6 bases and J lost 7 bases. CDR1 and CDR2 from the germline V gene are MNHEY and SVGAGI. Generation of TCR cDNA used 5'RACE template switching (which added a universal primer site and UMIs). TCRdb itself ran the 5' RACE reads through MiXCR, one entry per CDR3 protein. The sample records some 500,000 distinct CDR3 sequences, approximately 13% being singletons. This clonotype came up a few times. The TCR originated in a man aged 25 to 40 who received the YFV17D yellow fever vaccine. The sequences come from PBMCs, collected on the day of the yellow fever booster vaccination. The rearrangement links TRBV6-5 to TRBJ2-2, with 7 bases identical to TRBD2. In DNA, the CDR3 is TGTGCCAGCAGATCCTCGACGGGGCGGGGGAAAGGCGGGGAGCTGTTTTTT. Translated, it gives CASRSSTGRGKGGELFF.